Shown below are 26 T cell receptor beta chains from a single sample sequenced in a study of T-cell reconstitution after alpha-beta-depleted transplantation in children. Preparing the TCRbeta library involved the use of unique molecular identifiers. TCRdb reprocessed the PCR reads via MiXCR and lists one record per CDR3 protein. The sample lists around 450,000 distinct CDR3 sequences, 10% to 13% seen once, with roughly 2.1% in the top ten. Material: PBMCs, obtained before TCRalphabeta/CD19-depleted stem cell transplant. The receptors originated from a child younger than 10 with inherited bone marrow failure, due to receive a stem cell transplant.

This clonotype has ten or more counts. The chain has TRBV15 and TRBJ2-5, with unresolved D. Trimming shortened V by 3 bases and J by 2 bases, and 10 bases separated the two germline ends. This CDR3 is 14 amino acids long. From germline, CDR1 is LNHNV and CDR2 YYDKDF (reference sequence). The CDR3 sequence is CATSSQRLQETQYF. CDR3 nucleotides: TGTGCCACCAGCAGTCAACGGTTACAAGAGACCCAGTACTTC.

This clonotype was detected ten times or more. Here the CDR3 DNA reads TGTGCCAGCAGTCAGGTCGGGGGCGACATTCAGTACTTC. The encoded protein is CASSQVGGDIQYF. The J gene is TRBJ2-4, the V gene TRBV5-5; D could derive from TRBD1 or TRBD2 (6 bases each). V lost 5 bases and J lost 8, with 14 bases in between. This CDR3 has 13 residues. Germline CDR1 reads SGHKS; CDR2 reads YYEKEE (reference sequence).

This clonotype has more than one count but fewer than ten. The rearrangement uses TRBV30 and TRBJ2-5; no firm D call. The CDR3 is 11 residues long. Trimming removed 3 bases at V and 5 bases at J, with 7 bases between. Germline CDR1 reads GTSNPN; CDR2 reads SVGIG (reference sequence). CDR3 nucleotide sequence: TGTGCCTGGAGCTCTCCGGAGACCCAGTACTTC. It is translated as CAWSSPETQYF.

In this sample, this clonotype turned up many times. The chain couples TRBV27 to TRBJ1-4; 10 nucleotides line up with TRBD1. Trimming at V came to 6 bases and at J to 5 bases, leaving 6 bases not matched to a gene. Per the germline V gene, CDR1 is MNHEY and CDR2 is SMNVEV (reference sequence). The CDR3 is 15 amino acids. The DNA for the CDR3 is TGTGCCAGCAGGCGGACAGGGGGGTGGAATGAAAAACTGTTTTTT. Protein product: CASRRTGGWNEKLFF.

This clonotype occurred many times. This rearrangement joins TRBV27 to TRBJ2-5; TRBD1 agrees at 7 bases. Germline values: CDR1 MNHEY, CDR2 SMNVEV (reference sequence). V lost 7 bases, J lost 4 bases, and 9 bases stayed unmatched. The CDR3 length is 14 residues. The CDR3 reads CASKGASLPETQYF. DNA of the CDR3: TGTGCCAGCAAGGGGGCCAGCCTTCCAGAGACCCAGTACTTC.

This clonotype was recorded many times. The chain uses TRBV10-3 and TRBJ2-5, with D possibly being TRBD1 (5 bases). The CDR3 length is 12 residues. The germline V gene has CDR1 ENHRY and CDR2 SYGVKD. The ends were cut back, 6 bases at V and 4 bases at J, with 9 bases in the middle. In DNA form, the CDR3 reads TGTGCCATCAGAGATGACAGAGAGACCCAGTACTTC. Translating it yields CAIRDDRETQYF.

This clonotype was observed many times. The V call is TRBV12-3 or TRBV12-4, the J call TRBJ2-7, with 11 bases matching TRBD2. V dropped 5 bases and J dropped 1; count of bases not matched to a gene: 4. CDR3 length: 15 residues. CDR3 DNA sequence: TGTGCCAGCAGTCCGCTAGCGGGAGGATCCTACGAGCAGTACTTC. Its protein is CASSPLAGGSYEQYF.

This clonotype was detected many times. The chain is built from TRBV29-1 and TRBJ1-1; no reliable D call. The V and J ends lost 2 bases and 1 base respectively, with 5 bases between them. The CDR3 has 12 residues. In germline, CDR1 is SQVTM, CDR2 ANQGSEA. The CDR3 DNA is TGCAGCGTTGAAAGTGAGAACACTGAAGCTTTCTTT. Protein product: CSVESENTEAFF.

The V and J genes are TRBV5-1 and TRBJ2-1; tentatively, D is TRBD2 (7 bases). Germline loops: CDR1 SGHRS, CDR2 YFSETQ. The V end was cut by 0 bases, the J end by 9 bases, with 16 bases between. The CDR3 contains 15 residues. CDR3 sequence reads: CASSLGDGGPGEQFF. DNA for the CDR3: TGCGCCAGCAGCTTGGGTGACGGGGGGCCCGGTGAGCAGTTCTTC. The entire variable domain, with the rest obtained from reference TRBV5-1 and TRBJ2-1, is as follows: KAGVTQTPRYLIKTRGQQVTLSCSPISGHRSVSWYQQTPGQGLQFLFEYFSETQRNKGNFPGRFSGRQFSNSRSEMNVSTLELGDSALYLCASSLGDGGPGEQFFGPGTRLTVL.

In its sample, this clonotype was seen many times. As DNA, the CDR3 is TGTGCCAGCAGCGAACCACAGAAAGCGGGAGGGGGGTACAATGAGCAGTTCTTC. Protein sequence: CASSEPQKAGGGYNEQFF. The chain couples TRBV9 to TRBJ2-1; TRBD2 matches 10 bases. CDR1 and CDR2 (germline): SGDLS, YYNGEE. The ends lost 3 bases at V and 4 bases at J; junction bases unmatched: 13. The CDR3 consists of 18 residues.

There are many counts of this clonotype. The rearrangement links TRBV4-3 to TRBJ2-5, with TRBD1 matching 8 bases. The length of the CDR3 is 20 residues. Per the germline V gene, CDR1 is LGHNA and CDR2 is YSLEER. V lost 1 base and J lost 6; bases outside the gene matches: 22. The CDR3 region is CASSQVYSRGSGQGVQTQYF. The CDR3 nucleotides are TGCGCCAGCAGCCAAGTTTATAGCCGGGGGTCAGGACAGGGTGTACAGACCCAGTACTTC.

Ten or more counts support this clonotype. J is TRBJ2-7 and V is TRBV5-1; either TRBD1 or TRBD2 may supply D (5 bases each). This CDR3 has 18 residues. The germline V and J ends were trimmed by 5 bases and 4 bases, with 28 bases remaining between them. Germline V CDR1 and CDR2: SGHRS, YFSETQ. CDR3 sequence (DNA): TGCGCCAGCAGACCTGAACAGAGCACTCACCTGGGGGAATACGAGCAGTACTTC. Protein product: CASRPEQSTHLGEYEQYF.

This clonotype was seen repeatedly, ten times or more. The V gene is TRBV10-3, the J gene TRBJ2-3, with unresolved D. Germline V gene sequence: CDR1 ENHRY, CDR2 SYGVKD. Trimming cost V 11 bases and J 6 bases, with 21 bases left between them. The CDR3 consists of 14 residues. CDR3 sequence (DNA): TGTGCCGCACACAACGAGATCCAGTCCGATACGCAGTATTTT. This encodes CAAHNEIQSDTQYF.

This clonotype occurred a few times. The gene calls are TRBV20-1 and TRBJ2-1; 9 bases align to TRBD2. Unmatched junction bases numbered 6, after V lost 0 bases and J lost 6 bases. This CDR3 has 15 amino acids. Germline V gene sequence: CDR1 DFQATT, CDR2 SNEGSKA (reference sequence). CDR3 DNA sequence: TGCAGTGCTAGAGATCCTAGCGGGAACGGCAATGAGCAGTTCTTC. Residues: CSARDPSGNGNEQFF.

This clonotype has ten or more counts. The chain uses TRBV27 and TRBJ2-7, with no clear D. V lost 3 bases, J lost 0 bases, and 12 bases lay in between. Germline assignment: CDR1 MNHEY and CDR2 SMNVEV (reference sequence). This CDR3 is 15 amino acids long. The CDR3 loop reads CASSLVKEYSYEQYF. The CDR3 nucleotides are TGTGCCAGCAGTTTGGTAAAGGAATACTCCTACGAGCAGTACTTC.

To note about this clonotype: This may be a read error, as it is one base from a much larger clone. The J gene is TRBJ2-7, the V gene TRBV4-1, with D perhaps matching TRBD1 or TRBD2 (5 bases each). The CDR3 contains 15 residues. Trimming removed 0 bases from V and 2 bases from J, with 11 bases in between. CDR1 is MGHRA, CDR2 YSYEKL, per germline. Written as DNA, the CDR3 is TGCGCCAGCAGCCAAGAATCTGGGGGAGCCTACGAGCAGTACTTC. It is translated as CASSQESGGAYEQYF.

On this clonotype: Since a much larger clone is just one base distant, this may be a read error. Here the CDR3 DNA reads TGTGCCAGCAGTGAAAGATGGACCCAGTTCTTC. This sequence encodes CASSERWTQFF. The rearrangement uses TRBV2 and TRBJ2-1; no definite D call. Per the germline V gene, CDR1 is SNHLY and CDR2 is FYNNEI. Between the trimmed V and J ends, which lost 2 bases and 13 bases, there was a span of 9 bases. CDR3 length: 11 residues.

This clonotype was seen many times. The chain couples TRBV28 to TRBJ2-5, with D possibly being TRBD1 (6 bases). Germline V gene data show CDR1 as MDHEN and CDR2 as SYDVKM. The CDR3 length is 13 residues. V was cut by 8 bases and J by 5 bases, with 15 bases left in between. The CDR3 spells CASLRQAGETQYF. The CDR3 nucleotides are TGTGCCAGCCTCAGACAGGCGGGCGAGACCCAGTACTTC. Based on the CDR3 plus reference TRBV28 and TRBJ2-5, the full variable domain is DVKVTQSSRYLVKRTGEKVFLECVQDMDHENMFWYRQDPGLGLRLIYFSYDVKMKEKGDIPEGYSVSREKKERFSLILESASTNQTSMYLCASLRQAGETQYFGPGTRLLVL.

In its sample, this clonotype was seen many times. V usage is TRBV18 and J usage is TRBJ1-5; D gene uncertain. Germline V gene data show CDR1 as KGHSH and CDR2 as LQKENI. Trimming removed 4 bases from V and 5 bases from J, with 9 bases in between. The CDR3 covers 13 residues. The CDR3 spells CASSRLADQPQHF. CDR3 DNA: TGTGCCAGCTCACGCCTTGCAGATCAGCCCCAGCATTTT.

The V and J genes are TRBV4-3 and TRBJ1-4; D is perhaps TRBD1 (5 bases). The CDR3 runs 17 residues. Germline CDR1 LGHNA, CDR2 YSLEER. Trimming shortened V by 5 bases and J by 7 bases, and 23 bases separated the two germline ends. CDR3 in amino acids: CASSSPAGRGKGEKLFF. The CDR3 DNA follows: TGCGCCAGCAGCTCCCCCGCTGGGCGGGGGAAAGGTGAAAAACTGTTTTTT.

This clonotype was detected many times. V and J are TRBV5-1 and TRBJ2-2; no reliable D call. The CDR3 is 17 residues long. Per the germline V gene, CDR1 is SGHRS and CDR2 is YFSETQ. Trimming took off 0 bases at V and 4 bases at J, with 16 bases between the two ends. CDR3: CASSLALGKLGTGELFF. The DNA of the CDR3 is TGCGCCAGCAGCTTGGCTTTGGGGAAGTTAGGCACCGGGGAGCTGTTTTTT. Together with reference TRBV5-1 and TRBJ2-2, the CDR3 gives the full variable domain: KAGVTQTPRYLIKTRGQQVTLSCSPISGHRSVSWYQQTPGQGLQFLFEYFSETQRNKGNFPGRFSGRQFSNSRSEMNVSTLELGDSALYLCASSLALGKLGTGELFFGEGSRLTVL.

The chain couples TRBV6-2 or TRBV6-3 to TRBJ2-1; D remains ambiguous. The germline V gene encodes CDR1 MNHEY and CDR2 SVGEGT. This CDR3 has 15 amino acids. Trimming removed 4 bases at V and 3 bases at J, with 13 bases between. In DNA form, the CDR3 reads TGTGCCAGCAGTTGGAGTTTAAGAGACTACAATGAGCAGTTCTTC. Translation gives CASSWSLRDYNEQFF.

This clonotype was seen repeatedly, ten times or more. DNA for the CDR3: TGTGCCAGCGGGCCGTACTACAGTTTCCTTAATTCACCCCTCCACTTT. This translates into CASGPYYSFLNSPLHF. The rearrangement uses TRBV27 and TRBJ1-6; D unresolved. CDR1 and CDR2 (germline): MNHEY, SMNVEV (reference sequence). The CDR3 length is 16 residues. Between the trimmed V and J ends, which lost 8 bases and 6 bases, there was a span of 20 bases.

This clonotype was detected ten times or more. The rearrangement uses TRBV4-3 and TRBJ1-1; 8 nucleotides line up with TRBD1. The CDR3 extends over 17 amino acids. V trimming: 0 bases; J trimming: 0 bases; junction bases outside the gene matches: 6. CDR1 and CDR2 (germline): LGHNA, YSLEER. CDR3 nucleotides: TGCGCCAGCAGCCAAGAGCCCAGGGGGCCGATGAACACTGAAGCTTTCTTT. Its protein product is CASSQEPRGPMNTEAFF.

This clonotype was counted at least ten times. The CDR3 DNA is TGCAGTGCTCGGGACAGGACCAATGAAAAACTGTTTTTT. This translates into CSARDRTNEKLFF. V gene TRBV20-1 combines with J gene TRBJ1-4; 8 bases match TRBD1. There are 13 residues in the CDR3. Germline V lookup: CDR1 DFQATT, CDR2 SNEGSKA (reference sequence). J gave up 5 bases and V 5 bases, and 4 bases lay outside the gene matches.

This clonotype has only a few counts. The rearrangement links TRBV20-1 to TRBJ2-7; 9 positions match TRBD2. Per germline, CDR1 DFQATT and CDR2 SNEGSKA (reference sequence). V lost 1 base and J lost 4; bases outside the gene matches: 11. There are 16 residues in the CDR3. Here the CDR3 reads CSARADQAGGQYEQYF. CDR3 bases: TGCAGTGCTAGAGCAGACCAGGCGGGAGGGCAATACGAGCAGTACTTC.